The rows below give T cell receptor beta chains drawn from one sample of a study of human T cells and chemical hapten exposure. TCRdb processed the RACE reads anew with MiXCR; each CDR3 protein has one entry. The table shows 150,000 to 200,000 distinct CDR3 sequences, with about a quarter occurring only once. The input for sequencing was whole blood, taken in connection with sensitization to the hapten diphenylcyclopropenone (DPC). The receptors originated from a woman younger than 30 with alopecia areata. Some clones in this sample may be carry-over from other donors' samples. Both conserved end residues are part of each CDR3. D genes are given only for firm matches. The size of a clone is reported for some rows only, either as once, few or many, or as a class for expanded clones.

d_call: -
v_call: TRBV7-9
clone_size: few
j_call: TRBJ1-6
cdr3_nt: TGTGCCAGCGGAGCCGGGGCGAACTTGAATTCACCCCTCCACTTT
cdr3_aa: CASGAGANLNSPLHF

d_call: TRBD1
v_call: TRBV10-3
clone_size: -
j_call: TRBJ1-5
cdr3_nt: TGTGCCATCAGTGATGGGACAGGGTACAATCAGCCCCAGCATTTT
cdr3_aa: CAISDGTGYNQPQHF

d_call: -
v_call: TRBV3-1
clone_size: few
j_call: TRBJ2-5
cdr3_nt: TGTGCCAGCAGCCTAGGGACACTCCAAGAGACCCAGTACTTC
cdr3_aa: CASSLGTLQETQYF

d_call: TRBD2
v_call: TRBV10-3
clone_size: few
j_call: TRBJ2-7
cdr3_nt: TGTGCCATCAGTGGGGGACTAGCGGCCTCCTACGAGCAGTACTTC
cdr3_aa: CAISGGLAASYEQYF

d_call: -
v_call: TRBV10-2
clone_size: many
j_call: TRBJ2-7
cdr3_nt: TGCGCCAGCAGGACAGGCTACGAGCAGTACTTC
cdr3_aa: CASRTGYEQYF

d_call: -
v_call: TRBV7-9
clone_size: -
j_call: TRBJ1-5
cdr3_nt: TGTGCCAGCAGCCGTCAATATCAGCCCCAGCATTTT
cdr3_aa: CASSRQYQPQHF

d_call: -
v_call: TRBV6-5
clone_size: -
j_call: TRBJ2-5
cdr3_nt: TGTGCCAGCAGGGCGAAGGGGGGGCGGGAGACCCAGTACTTC
cdr3_aa: CASRAKGGRETQYF

d_call: -
v_call: TRBV10-3
clone_size: -
j_call: TRBJ1-1
cdr3_nt: TGTGCCATCAGTCTTCAGGGGAACACTGAAGCTTTCTTT
cdr3_aa: CAISLQGNTEAFF

d_call: TRBD1
v_call: TRBV18
clone_size: many
j_call: TRBJ1-2
cdr3_nt: TGTGCCAGCTCACCTGGGGCAGGGGGCCACTATGGCTACACCTTC
cdr3_aa: CASSPGAGGHYGYTF

d_call: -
v_call: TRBV6-5
clone_size: few
j_call: TRBJ2-7
cdr3_nt: TGTGCCAGCAGTTACAGGGGCACCTACGAGCAGTACTTC
cdr3_aa: CASSYRGTYEQYF

d_call: -
v_call: TRBV4-3
clone_size: -
j_call: TRBJ1-2
cdr3_nt: TGCGCCAGCAGCCAAGATATCGGGAGCTATGGCTACACCTTC
cdr3_aa: CASSQDIGSYGYTF

d_call: -
v_call: TRBV20-1
clone_size: -
j_call: TRBJ2-7
cdr3_nt: TGCAGTGCTAGTCCCCTACACGAGCAGTACTTC
cdr3_aa: CSASPLHEQYF

d_call: -
v_call: TRBV10-3
clone_size: -
j_call: TRBJ2-7
cdr3_nt: TGTGCCATCAGTGAGTCGATTACCATTGGGGAGCAGTACTTC
cdr3_aa: CAISESITIGEQYF

d_call: -
v_call: TRBV6-6
clone_size: -
j_call: TRBJ1-5
cdr3_nt: -
cdr3_aa: CASRGFFGRVDQPQHF

d_call: -
v_call: TRBV7-6
clone_size: -
j_call: TRBJ2-2
cdr3_nt: TGTGCCAGCAGCTTAGAAGATCTGGTAAACACCGGGGAGCTGTTTTTT
cdr3_aa: CASSLEDLVNTGELFF

d_call: TRBD2
v_call: TRBV7-2
clone_size: -
j_call: TRBJ2-3
cdr3_nt: TGTGCCACCCGACGGACCGGGACTAACACAGATACGCAGTATTTT
cdr3_aa: CATRRTGTNTDTQYF

d_call: -
v_call: TRBV15
clone_size: -
j_call: TRBJ1-5
cdr3_nt: TGTGCCACCAGCAGAGGAATTATGACGGAGAATCAGCCCCAGCATTTT
cdr3_aa: CATSRGIMTENQPQHF

d_call: -
v_call: TRBV5-5
clone_size: -
j_call: TRBJ1-1
cdr3_nt: TGTGCCAGCAGCTTCCTGACGGATGAAGCTTTCTTT
cdr3_aa: CASSFLTDEAFF

d_call: -
v_call: TRBV6-2/TRBV6-3
clone_size: -
j_call: TRBJ1-1
cdr3_nt: TGTGCCAGCGCGGATCCGGGGCCTGAAGCTTTCTTT
cdr3_aa: CASADPGPEAFF

d_call: -
v_call: TRBV4-3
clone_size: -
j_call: TRBJ2-3
cdr3_nt: TGCGCCAGCAGCCAAGATCACAACACAGATACGCAGTATTTT
cdr3_aa: CASSQDHNTDTQYF

d_call: -
v_call: TRBV10-3
clone_size: -
j_call: TRBJ1-6
cdr3_nt: TGTGCCATCAGTGAGTCTGCACCGACTAATTCACCCCTCCACTTT
cdr3_aa: CAISESAPTNSPLHF

d_call: -
v_call: TRBV29-1
clone_size: -
j_call: TRBJ2-7
cdr3_nt: TGCAGCGTTGAAGGGGGCGGAGAGCCCTACGAGCAGTACTTC
cdr3_aa: CSVEGGGEPYEQYF

d_call: -
v_call: TRBV20-1
clone_size: -
j_call: TRBJ2-3
cdr3_nt: TGCAGTGCTGGGGAGGGGGCCACAGATACGCAGTATTTT
cdr3_aa: CSAGEGATDTQYF

d_call: TRBD2
v_call: TRBV14
clone_size: -
j_call: TRBJ2-5
cdr3_nt: TGTGCCAGCAGCCAATCAGCGGGGGCAATCCAAGAGACCCAGTACTTC
cdr3_aa: CASSQSAGAIQETQYF

d_call: TRBD1
v_call: TRBV2
clone_size: few
j_call: TRBJ1-6
cdr3_nt: TGTGCCAGCAGGGACAGGGGAGTTTCACCCCTCCACTTT
cdr3_aa: CASRDRGVSPLHF

d_call: TRBD2
v_call: TRBV20-1
clone_size: -
j_call: TRBJ2-1
cdr3_nt: TGCAGTGCTAGAGTCCTAGGCGGGGGGGACTACAATGAGCAGTTCTTC
cdr3_aa: CSARVLGGGDYNEQFF

d_call: TRBD1
v_call: TRBV11-3
clone_size: few
j_call: TRBJ2-1
cdr3_nt: TGTGCCAGCAGCCCCGGGACAGGGGGCTTAGGTGAGCAGTTCTTC
cdr3_aa: CASSPGTGGLGEQFF

d_call: TRBD1
v_call: TRBV29-1
clone_size: few
j_call: TRBJ2-1
cdr3_nt: TGCAGCGTAGGACAGGGTACTGTGTCCTACAATGAGCAGTTCTTC
cdr3_aa: CSVGQGTVSYNEQFF

d_call: -
v_call: TRBV2
clone_size: few
j_call: TRBJ2-2
cdr3_nt: TGTGCCAGCAGGAGTGGATTCGCCACCGGGGAGCTGTTTTTT
cdr3_aa: CASRSGFATGELFF

d_call: -
v_call: TRBV20-1
clone_size: few
j_call: TRBJ2-1
cdr3_nt: TGCAGTGCTCCATTCTACAATGAGCAGTTCTTC
cdr3_aa: CSAPFYNEQFF

d_call: TRBD1
v_call: TRBV7-2
clone_size: few
j_call: TRBJ1-4
cdr3_nt: TGTGCCAGCAGCGCCTCCGGGACAGTCGGTGAAAAACTGTTTTTT
cdr3_aa: CASSASGTVGEKLFF

d_call: TRBD1
v_call: TRBV5-1
clone_size: once
j_call: TRBJ1-6
cdr3_nt: TGCGCCAGCAGCTTGTTGTCGGGACAGGGTACTTCACCCCTCCACTTT
cdr3_aa: CASSLLSGQGTSPLHF

d_call: -
v_call: TRBV29-1
clone_size: few
j_call: TRBJ2-1
cdr3_nt: TGCAGCGTTGGAATGGGGGTCGGTAATGAGCAGTTCTTC
cdr3_aa: CSVGMGVGNEQFF

d_call: -
v_call: TRBV15
clone_size: few
j_call: TRBJ1-4
cdr3_nt: TGTGCCACCAGCAGAGTACCGGGGGGGGATGAAAAACTGTTTTTT
cdr3_aa: CATSRVPGGDEKLFF

d_call: TRBD2
v_call: TRBV30
clone_size: -
j_call: TRBJ2-3
cdr3_nt: TGTGCCTGGACTAGCGGGTTGTCAGATACGCAGTATTTT
cdr3_aa: CAWTSGLSDTQYF

d_call: -
v_call: TRBV20-1
clone_size: many
j_call: TRBJ1-1
cdr3_nt: TGCAGTGCCGGATCGGGGGGGACTGAAGCTTTCTTT
cdr3_aa: CSAGSGGTEAFF

d_call: -
v_call: TRBV7-2
clone_size: few
j_call: TRBJ1-1
cdr3_nt: TGTGCCAGCAGCTTAGCGGATGCAGGAGAAGCTTTCTTT
cdr3_aa: CASSLADAGEAFF

d_call: -
v_call: TRBV5-1
clone_size: once
j_call: TRBJ1-3
cdr3_nt: TGCGCCAGCAGCTTGGGGCTCGGAAACACCATATATTTT
cdr3_aa: CASSLGLGNTIYF